Listed below are T cell receptor beta chains from one sample, sequenced in a study of T cell repertoires in cytomegalovirus infection. TCRdb analysed the reads with MiXCR anew, one entry per CDR3 protein. The sample has about 500,000 distinct CDR3 sequences, roughly a third seen once; the top ten hold under 20%. The antigens for these receptors are not known. The specimen comprised cultured PBMCs, sampled from culture after CMV antigen stimulation. The receptors were sampled from a human donor in good health (CMV status not recorded). Some clones in this sample may be carry-over from other donors' samples. Each CDR3 is given with its conserved first and last residue. Each record gives: CDR3 length, V gene, J gene, D gene, clone size, CDR3 protein, CDR3 DNA. D genes are given only for firm matches. Expanded clones are given a class, and other clones once, few, many or no size at all.

cdr3_length: 13; v_call: TRBV7-2; j_call: TRBJ1-2; d_call: -; clone_size: many; cdr3_aa: CASSQSVMAGYTF; cdr3_nt: TGTGCCAGCAGCCAGTCCGTTATGGCTGGCTACACCTTC
cdr3_length: 16; v_call: TRBV5-6; j_call: TRBJ2-5; d_call: -; clone_size: -; cdr3_aa: CASSLVGGRGEETQYF; cdr3_nt: TGTGCCAGCAGCTTGGTGGGGGGGCGAGGAGAAGAGACCCAGTACTTC
cdr3_length: 15; v_call: TRBV7-2; j_call: TRBJ2-1; d_call: -; clone_size: many; cdr3_aa: CASSHYLTRDAEQFF; cdr3_nt: TGTGCCAGCAGCCACTATCTTACCCGGGACGCTGAGCAGTTCTTC
cdr3_length: 16; v_call: TRBV6-1; j_call: TRBJ1-4; d_call: -; clone_size: -; cdr3_aa: CASSELSIATNEKLFF; cdr3_nt: TGTGCCAGCAGTGAATTGAGTATTGCAACTAATGAAAAACTGTTTTTT
cdr3_length: 17; v_call: TRBV7-2; j_call: TRBJ2-1; d_call: TRBD2; clone_size: many; cdr3_aa: CASSPSSGRDFYNEQFF; cdr3_nt: TGTGCCAGCAGCCCAAGTAGCGGGAGGGACTTCTACAATGAGCAGTTCTTC
cdr3_length: 14; v_call: TRBV19; j_call: TRBJ2-5; d_call: TRBD2; clone_size: -; cdr3_aa: CASSVTSRRETQYF; cdr3_nt: TGTGCCAGTAGCGTGACTAGCCGGAGGGAGACCCAGTACTTC
cdr3_length: 13; v_call: TRBV7-6; j_call: TRBJ1-1; d_call: -; clone_size: -; cdr3_aa: CASSPLFGSEAFF; cdr3_nt: TGTGCTAGCAGCCCCCTTTTTGGGTCTGAAGCTTTCTTT
cdr3_length: 14; v_call: TRBV20-1; j_call: TRBJ2-1; d_call: -; clone_size: -; cdr3_aa: CSASNEDGRGEQFF; cdr3_nt: TGCAGTGCGTCCAATGAAGACGGCCGGGGGGAGCAGTTCTTC
cdr3_length: 13; v_call: TRBV7-9; j_call: TRBJ1-1; d_call: TRBD1; clone_size: few; cdr3_aa: CASSLNRGFGAFF; cdr3_nt: TGTGCCAGCAGCTTAAACAGGGGGTTTGGAGCTTTCTTT
cdr3_length: 15; v_call: TRBV20-1; j_call: TRBJ2-5; d_call: -; clone_size: -; cdr3_aa: CSARILGREGETQYF; cdr3_nt: TGCAGTGCTAGAATCCTAGGCAGGGAAGGAGAGACCCAGTACTTC
cdr3_length: 13; v_call: TRBV3-1; j_call: TRBJ2-1; d_call: -; clone_size: -; cdr3_aa: CASSQILANEQFF; cdr3_nt: TGTGCCAGCAGCCAAATTCTGGCAAATGAGCAGTTCTTC
cdr3_length: 14; v_call: TRBV7-2; j_call: TRBJ2-5; d_call: -; clone_size: few; cdr3_aa: CASSLVGTRETQYF; cdr3_nt: TGTGCCAGCAGCTTAGTTGGTACGAGGGAGACCCAGTACTTC
cdr3_length: 13; v_call: TRBV29-1; j_call: TRBJ2-2; d_call: -; clone_size: few; cdr3_aa: CSVGRSRTGELFF; cdr3_nt: TGCAGCGTTGGACGATCCCGGACCGGGGAGCTGTTTTTT
cdr3_length: 15; v_call: TRBV7-8; j_call: TRBJ2-2; d_call: -; clone_size: many; cdr3_aa: CASSLAGVKDGELFF; cdr3_nt: TGTGCCAGCAGCTTAGCGGGAGTTAAGGACGGGGAGCTGTTTTTT
cdr3_length: 13; v_call: TRBV7-2; j_call: TRBJ1-1; d_call: -; clone_size: -; cdr3_aa: CASRLVGGSEAFF; cdr3_nt: TGTGCCAGCAGATTAGTAGGGGGGTCTGAAGCTTTCTTT
cdr3_length: 13; v_call: TRBV7-6; j_call: TRBJ2-1; d_call: -; clone_size: -; cdr3_aa: CASSLIQLNEQFF; cdr3_nt: TGTGCCAGCAGCTTAATTCAGCTTAATGAGCAGTTCTTC
cdr3_length: 14; v_call: TRBV11-3; j_call: TRBJ2-1; d_call: TRBD2; clone_size: -; cdr3_aa: CASSPLAVNNEQFF; cdr3_nt: TGTGCCAGCAGCCCACTAGCGGTTAACAATGAGCAGTTCTTC
cdr3_length: 13; v_call: TRBV20-1; j_call: TRBJ2-5; d_call: -; clone_size: few; cdr3_aa: CSAPEGGRETQYF; cdr3_nt: TGCAGTGCTCCCGAGGGTGGTCGAGAGACCCAGTACTTC
cdr3_length: 16; v_call: TRBV7-2; j_call: TRBJ2-5; d_call: -; clone_size: many; cdr3_aa: CASSLEGVGRGETQYF; cdr3_nt: TGTGCCAGCAGCTTAGAAGGGGTGGGCCGGGGGGAGACCCAGTACTTC
cdr3_length: 14; v_call: TRBV7-6; j_call: TRBJ1-6; d_call: -; clone_size: few; cdr3_aa: CASSRGPNNSPLHF; cdr3_nt: TGTGCCAGCAGCAGAGGACCCAATAATTCACCCCTCCACTTT
cdr3_length: 14; v_call: TRBV28; j_call: TRBJ1-5; d_call: -; clone_size: -; cdr3_aa: CASRRGGPNQPQHF; cdr3_nt: TGTGCCAGCAGGCGCGGCGGTCCCAATCAGCCCCAGCATTTT
cdr3_length: 16; v_call: TRBV7-2; j_call: TRBJ2-1; d_call: TRBD2; clone_size: -; cdr3_aa: CASSPPGGRANNEQFF; cdr3_nt: TGTGCCAGCAGCCCTCCGGGCGGGAGGGCCAACAATGAGCAGTTCTTC
cdr3_length: 16; v_call: TRBV7-3; j_call: TRBJ2-2; d_call: TRBD2; clone_size: few; cdr3_aa: CASRPDPAGVTGELFF; cdr3_nt: TGTGCCAGCAGACCAGACCCGGCGGGAGTCACCGGGGAGCTGTTTTTT
cdr3_length: 17; v_call: TRBV7-2; j_call: TRBJ2-1; d_call: TRBD2; clone_size: many; cdr3_aa: CASSLAGLAGGPVEQFF; cdr3_nt: TGTGCCAGCAGCCTCGCCGGACTAGCGGGAGGGCCAGTTGAGCAGTTCTTC
cdr3_length: 14; v_call: TRBV12-3/TRBV12-4; j_call: TRBJ2-3; d_call: TRBD1; clone_size: few; cdr3_aa: CASGTESSTDTQYF; cdr3_nt: TGTGCCAGCGGGACAGAATCTAGCACAGATACGCAGTATTTT
cdr3_length: 13; v_call: TRBV2; j_call: TRBJ1-2; d_call: -; clone_size: few; cdr3_aa: CASRPGPSYGYTF; cdr3_nt: TGTGCCAGCAGGCCCGGGCCGAGCTATGGCTACACCTTC
cdr3_length: 15; v_call: TRBV18; j_call: TRBJ2-3; d_call: TRBD2; clone_size: -; cdr3_aa: CASSVSISGTDTQYF; cdr3_nt: TGTGCCAGCTCGGTTTCGATTAGCGGGACGGATACGCAGTATTTT
cdr3_length: 15; v_call: TRBV6-1; j_call: TRBJ2-1; d_call: -; clone_size: few; cdr3_aa: CASSDSGPPYNEQFF; cdr3_nt: TGTGCCAGCAGTGACAGCGGGCCCCCCTACAATGAGCAGTTCTTC
cdr3_length: 12; v_call: TRBV20-1; j_call: TRBJ2-3; d_call: TRBD2; clone_size: -; cdr3_aa: CSALAGSHTQYF; cdr3_nt: TGCAGTGCTTTAGCGGGAAGCCATACGCAGTATTTT
cdr3_length: 15; v_call: TRBV4-3; j_call: TRBJ2-1; d_call: TRBD2; clone_size: -; cdr3_aa: CASSQERTSFHEQFF; cdr3_nt: TGCGCCAGCAGCCAGGAAAGGACTAGCTTTCATGAGCAGTTCTTC
cdr3_length: 14; v_call: TRBV6-1; j_call: TRBJ2-5; d_call: -; clone_size: few; cdr3_aa: CASSLTGTTGTQYF; cdr3_nt: TGTGCCAGCAGTCTCACCGGGACAACCGGGACCCAGTACTTC
cdr3_length: 16; v_call: TRBV7-2; j_call: TRBJ2-5; d_call: TRBD2; clone_size: many; cdr3_aa: CASSLEGTSGSKTQYF; cdr3_nt: TGTGCCAGCAGCTTAGAAGGGACTAGCGGGAGTAAGACCCAGTACTTC
cdr3_length: 18; v_call: TRBV19; j_call: TRBJ2-7; d_call: TRBD2; clone_size: -; cdr3_aa: CASSPVTSGRTRTYEQYF; cdr3_nt: TGTGCCAGTAGTCCCGTTACTAGCGGGAGAACACGCACCTACGAGCAGTACTTC
cdr3_length: 15; v_call: TRBV6-5; j_call: TRBJ2-7; d_call: TRBD2; clone_size: once; cdr3_aa: CASRSLAGAPYEQYF; cdr3_nt: TGTGCCAGCAGAAGTCTAGCGGGAGCTCCCTACGAGCAGTACTTC
cdr3_length: 14; v_call: TRBV7-2; j_call: TRBJ1-1; d_call: -; clone_size: -; cdr3_aa: CASSLGSTGTEAFF; cdr3_nt: TGTGCCAGCAGCTTGGGGAGTACAGGCACTGAAGCTTTCTTT
cdr3_length: 15; v_call: TRBV5-1; j_call: TRBJ2-2; d_call: -; clone_size: few; cdr3_aa: CASSPSGRDTGELFF; cdr3_nt: TGCGCCAGCAGCCCATCGGGACGGGACACCGGGGAGCTGTTTTTT
cdr3_length: 14; v_call: TRBV11-2; j_call: TRBJ1-6; d_call: -; clone_size: few; cdr3_aa: CASTNTGGSSPLHF; cdr3_nt: TGTGCCAGCACAAACACGGGGGGGAGTTCACCCCTCCACTTT
cdr3_length: 15; v_call: TRBV6-1; j_call: TRBJ2-3; d_call: TRBD2; clone_size: few; cdr3_aa: CASDPSGISTDTQYF; cdr3_nt: TGTGCCAGCGACCCTAGCGGGATTAGCACAGATACGCAGTATTTT
cdr3_length: 17; v_call: TRBV2; j_call: TRBJ2-1; d_call: TRBD2; clone_size: -; cdr3_aa: CASSAPGTSGLRNEQFF; cdr3_nt: TGTGCCAGCAGCGCTCCCGGGACTAGCGGTCTTAGGAATGAGCAGTTCTTC
cdr3_length: 15; v_call: TRBV28; j_call: TRBJ2-7; d_call: -; clone_size: -; cdr3_aa: CASSSPGASSYEQYF; cdr3_nt: TGTGCCAGCAGTTCTCCGGGGGCGAGCTCCTACGAGCAGTACTTC
cdr3_length: 14; v_call: TRBV10-3; j_call: TRBJ1-2; d_call: -; clone_size: -; cdr3_aa: CAISEGQRNYGYTF; cdr3_nt: TGTGCCATCAGTGAAGGACAAAGGAACTATGGCTACACCTTC
cdr3_length: 15; v_call: TRBV7-2; j_call: TRBJ1-2; d_call: -; clone_size: many; cdr3_aa: CASSPRTVSNYGYTF; cdr3_nt: TGTGCCAGCAGCCCCCGGACAGTTTCTAACTATGGCTACACCTTC
cdr3_length: 15; v_call: TRBV28; j_call: TRBJ2-1; d_call: -; clone_size: -; cdr3_aa: CASSLPITQDNEQFF; cdr3_nt: TGTGCCAGCAGTTTACCCATAACGCAAGACAATGAGCAGTTCTTC
cdr3_length: 17; v_call: TRBV4-1; j_call: TRBJ2-2; d_call: -; clone_size: -; cdr3_aa: CASSPKSGGVGVGELFF; cdr3_nt: TGCGCCAGCAGCCCGAAATCTGGAGGGGTAGGAGTCGGGGAGCTGTTTTTT
cdr3_length: 18; v_call: TRBV7-2; j_call: TRBJ1-3; d_call: TRBD1; clone_size: many; cdr3_aa: CASSPRTGTRYSGNTIYF; cdr3_nt: TGTGCCAGCAGCCCTCGGACAGGGACTCGTTACTCTGGAAACACCATATATTTT
cdr3_length: 13; v_call: TRBV9; j_call: TRBJ1-1; d_call: -; clone_size: -; cdr3_aa: CASSVSGRTEAFF; cdr3_nt: TGTGCCAGCAGCGTGTCGGGGAGGACTGAAGCTTTCTTT
cdr3_length: 13; v_call: TRBV28; j_call: TRBJ1-1; d_call: TRBD1; clone_size: -; cdr3_aa: CASSLGTAIEAFF; cdr3_nt: TGTGCCAGCAGTTTAGGGACAGCCATTGAAGCTTTCTTT
cdr3_length: 16; v_call: TRBV7-2; j_call: TRBJ1-3; d_call: -; clone_size: many; cdr3_aa: CASSLGFQEGGNTIYF; cdr3_nt: TGTGCCAGCAGCTTAGGGTTCCAGGAGGGAGGAAACACCATATATTTT
cdr3_length: 13; v_call: TRBV4-1; j_call: TRBJ2-3; d_call: -; clone_size: -; cdr3_aa: CASSQVGSDTQYF; cdr3_nt: TGCGCCAGCAGCCAAGTCGGTTCAGATACGCAGTATTTT
cdr3_length: 13; v_call: TRBV27; j_call: TRBJ1-1; d_call: -; clone_size: -; cdr3_aa: CASSPWVNTEAFF; cdr3_nt: TGTGCCAGCAGTCCCTGGGTGAACACTGAAGCTTTCTTT
cdr3_length: 15; v_call: TRBV27; j_call: TRBJ2-1; d_call: TRBD2; clone_size: -; cdr3_aa: CASSLTSGGRNEQFF; cdr3_nt: TGTGCCAGCAGTTTGACTAGCGGGGGACGCAATGAGCAGTTCTTC
cdr3_length: 15; v_call: TRBV6-2/TRBV6-3; j_call: TRBJ1-5; d_call: -; clone_size: -; cdr3_aa: CASSYGQGFRQPQHF; cdr3_nt: TGTGCCAGCAGTTACGGGCAGGGGTTTCGCCAGCCCCAGCATTTT
cdr3_length: 13; v_call: TRBV4-3; j_call: TRBJ2-7; d_call: -; clone_size: -; cdr3_aa: CASSRERTYEQYF; cdr3_nt: TGCGCCAGCAGCCGCGAGCGGACCTACGAGCAGTACTTC
cdr3_length: 16; v_call: TRBV5-4; j_call: TRBJ1-4; d_call: TRBD1; clone_size: -; cdr3_aa: CASSPETGQSNEKLFF; cdr3_nt: TGTGCCAGCAGCCCCGAAACGGGACAGTCTAATGAAAAACTGTTTTTT
cdr3_length: 15; v_call: TRBV7-6; j_call: TRBJ2-4; d_call: -; clone_size: -; cdr3_aa: CARGLGALAKNIQYF; cdr3_nt: TGTGCCCGGGGGTTGGGGGCTCTAGCCAAAAACATTCAGTACTTC